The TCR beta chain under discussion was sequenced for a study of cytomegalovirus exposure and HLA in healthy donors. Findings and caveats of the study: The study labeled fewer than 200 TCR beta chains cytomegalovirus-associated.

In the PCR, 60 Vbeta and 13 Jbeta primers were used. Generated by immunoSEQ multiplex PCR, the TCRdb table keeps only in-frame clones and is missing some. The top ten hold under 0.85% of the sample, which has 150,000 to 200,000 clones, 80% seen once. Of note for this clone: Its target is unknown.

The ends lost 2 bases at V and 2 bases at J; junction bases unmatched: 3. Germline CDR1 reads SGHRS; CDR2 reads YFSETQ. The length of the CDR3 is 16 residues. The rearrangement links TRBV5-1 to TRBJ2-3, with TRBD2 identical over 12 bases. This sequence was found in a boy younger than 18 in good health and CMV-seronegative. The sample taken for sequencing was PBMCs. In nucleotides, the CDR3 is TGCGCCAGCAGCTTCAGACTAGCGGGGGACACAGATACGCAGTATTTT. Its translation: CASSFRLAGDTDTQYF.